The source of this TCR beta chain is a study of Graves' ophthalmopathy and Graves' hyperthyroidism. Study findings and constraints: Both a roughly 65% sensitivity and an approximately 72% specificity characterized the model's predictions of ophthalmopathy progression.

This clonotype occurred a few times. Antigen: not known. Stable hyperthyroidism referred to disease that showed no ophthalmopathy within 18 months of follow-up. RNA transcripts provided the template for amplifying TCR beta CDR3 regions. The first round was an RT-PCR with HTBI primers, and the second round was a multiplex PCR. TCRdb re-called the multiplex PCR reads through MiXCR, storing one row per CDR3 protein. The sample records a few hundred thousand distinct CDR3 sequences, approximately 15% being singletons. Trimming at V came to 2 bases and at J to 0 bases, leaving 6 bases not matched to a gene. In germline, CDR1 is MNHEY, CDR2 SVGAGI. The CDR3 has 16 residues.

The TCR sequence derives from a woman aged 18-30 years with stable Graves' hyperthyroidism. The chain joins TRBV6-5 to TRBJ1-1; 7 bases align to TRBD1. The material sequenced was peripheral blood. For the CDR3, the DNA is TGTGCCAGCAGTTACGATCCAGGGGGGATGAACACTGAAGCTTTCTTT. Amino acid sequence: CASSYDPGGMNTEAFF.